Shown below are 31 T cell receptor beta chains from a single sample sequenced in a study of graft-versus-host responses after intestinal transplantation. Their antigen targets remain unknown. Clones were read by immunoSEQ multiplex PCR, and TCRdb kept only the in-frame ones, dropping some. The sample comprises around 90,000 clones, around 93% of which are singletons, and approximately 0.069% rests with the top ten. The sample in question was unstimulated CD8+ T cells sorted from spleen or lymph node cells, obtained before transplant. These receptors all come from a human donor who was the organ donor for an intestinal transplant.

This chain joins TRBV13 and TRBJ1-1; perhaps TRBD1 as D (5 bases). CDR3 length: 16 residues. Trimming took off 5 bases at V and 5 bases at J, with 21 bases between the two ends. CDR1 and CDR2 (germline): PRHDT, FYEKMQ (reference sequence). CDR3 sequence (DNA): TGTGCCAGCAGCCGCGCGGATCGGGGAGGGGAGACTGAAGCTTTCTTT. Residues: CASSRADRGGETEAFF.

The CDR3: CASSQPGLAMDEQFF. The CDR3, as DNA: TGCGCCAGCAGTCAACCGGGACTAGCGATGGACGAGCAGTTCTTC. The rearrangement uses TRBV4-1 and TRBJ2-1, with TRBD2 matching 10 bases. J gave up 10 bases and V 6 bases, and 12 bases lay outside the gene matches. The germline gives CDR1 MGHRA, CDR2 YSYEKL. The CDR3 has 15 residues.

The rearrangement uses TRBV5-6 and TRBJ2-3; a possible D gene is TRBD2 (5 bases). The CDR3 length is 17 residues. The germline CDR1 and CDR2 sequences are SGHDT and YYEEEE. The V end lost 4 bases, the J end lost 2 bases, and 20 bases lay between the germline ends. Here the CDR3 reads CASSPHGRLRDTDTQYF. CDR3 nucleotides: TGTGCCAGCAGCCCTCACGGACGGCTTCGGGACACAGATACGCAGTATTTT.

This chain links TRBV4-2 with TRBJ1-4, with 10 bases fitting TRBD1. The CDR3 runs to 16 residues. Looked up from germline, CDR1 is LGHNA and CDR2 is YNFKEQ. Losses at the gene ends were 4 bases for V and 5 bases for J; bases not matched to a gene: 7. Here the CDR3 reads CASSPNKGQGNEKLFF. CDR3 in DNA: TGTGCCAGCAGCCCTAACAAGGGACAGGGGAATGAAAAACTGTTTTTT.

The table lists this clone with a few counts. V gene TRBV27 combines with J gene TRBJ2-1; tentative D call: TRBD2 (5 bases). V dropped 5 bases and J dropped 4 bases, with 9 bases sitting between them. In germline, CDR1 is MNHEY, CDR2 SMNVEV (reference sequence). CDR3 length: 13 residues. The CDR3 DNA is TGTGCCAGCAGTGTAGAGGGTTACAATGAGCAGTTCTTC. Encoded protein: CASSVEGYNEQFF.

This chain uses TRBV30 with TRBJ2-5, with 7 bases matching TRBD2. There are 15 residues in the CDR3. V shed 2 bases, J shed 5 bases, and the junction held 11 bases outside the gene matches. CDR1 and CDR2 (germline): GTSNPN, SVGIG (reference sequence). CDR3 sequence reads: CAWSPGTIEFETQYF. The CDR3 DNA reads TGTGCCTGGAGTCCCGGGACTATTGAGTTTGAGACCCAGTACTTC.

The chain has TRBV7-9 and TRBJ1-5; D possibly corresponds to TRBD1 (6 bases). The CDR3 extends over 19 amino acids. Per the germline V gene, CDR1 is SEHNR and CDR2 is FQNEAQ (reference sequence). V was shortened by 5 bases and J by 2 bases, with 25 bases between the two germline ends. Here the CDR3 DNA reads TGTGCCAGCAGCCAAGCGGACAGCTGGGATTATATTGGCAATCAGCCCCAGCATTTT. It specifies CASSQADSWDYIGNQPQHF.

The J gene is TRBJ2-1, the V gene TRBV11-2; TRBD2 aligns across 7 bases. After removal of 3 bases from V and 4 bases from J, the junction contained 3 bases not matched to a gene. The CDR3 has 14 residues. Germline values: CDR1 SGHAT, CDR2 FQNNGV. The CDR3 loop is CASSFPREYNEQFF. The CDR3 DNA sequence: TGTGCCAGCAGCTTTCCGCGGGAGTACAATGAGCAGTTCTTC.

V is TRBV28 and J is TRBJ2-3; 11 positions match TRBD1. Germline V gene sequence: CDR1 MDHEN, CDR2 SYDVKM. V shed 2 bases and J 11 bases; nucleotides not matched to a gene: 15. CDR3 size: 17 residues. This CDR3 reads CASSLRPGQGASGKQYF. CDR3 bases: TGTGCCAGCAGTTTACGACCTGGACAGGGGGCAAGTGGTAAGCAGTATTTT.

This rearrangement joins TRBV28 to TRBJ1-5; TRBD1 aligns across 7 bases. The CDR3 spans 15 residues. CDR1 is MDHEN and CDR2 is SYDVKM in the germline V gene. Germline trimming cut 2 bases from V and 2 bases from J; bases unmatched to any gene: 3. CDR3 sequence reads: CASSLNGQGNQPQHF. The CDR3, as DNA: TGTGCCAGCAGTTTAAATGGACAGGGCAATCAGCCCCAGCATTTT.

The table lists this clone with a count of one. The rearrangement joins TRBV7-9 to TRBJ2-3; tentatively, D is TRBD2 (6 bases). CDR1 and CDR2 (germline): SEHNR, FQNEAQ (reference sequence). CDR3 size: 15 residues. V lost 1 base to trimming and J lost 5 bases, with 13 bases between them. The CDR3 region is CASSLGTGAIDTQYF. The CDR3 DNA reads as TGTGCCAGCAGCTTAGGAACGGGAGCCATAGATACGCAGTATTTT.

The V call is TRBV7-9, the J call TRBJ2-7, with D possibly matching TRBD1 (6 bases). Trimming shortened V by 5 bases and J by 3 bases, and 26 bases separated the two germline ends. Germline CDR1 reads SEHNR; CDR2 reads FQNEAQ (reference sequence). This CDR3 spans 18 amino acids. The CDR3 nucleotides read TGTGCCAGCAGCCCCTGGAGAAGTCAGGGGTTCTGGGTCTACGAGCAGTACTTC. The encoded protein is CASSPWRSQGFWVYEQYF.

This chain links TRBV5-4 with TRBJ1-1, with D uncertain. There are 12 residues in the CDR3. Germline V CDR1 and CDR2: SGHNT, YYREEE (reference sequence). V lost 1 base and J 7 bases, leaving 8 bases between the germline ends. The CDR3 sequence is CASSLSGVEAFF. In DNA form, the CDR3 reads TGTGCCAGCAGCTTGAGCGGGGTTGAAGCTTTCTTT. Combining the CDR3 with reference TRBV5-4 and TRBJ1-1 gives the whole variable domain ETGVTQSPTHLIKTRGQQVTLRCSSQSGHNTVSWYQQALGQGPQFIFQYYREEENGRGNFPPRFSGLQFPNYSSELNVNALELDDSALYLCASSLSGVEAFFGQGTRLTVV.

CDR3 protein: CASSSTSPGHRYTEAFF. CDR3 coding DNA: TGTGCCAGCAGTTCAACTTCCCCGGGACATAGGTACACTGAAGCTTTCTTT. This rearrangement joins TRBV27 to TRBJ1-1; D perhaps matches TRBD1 (6 bases). The CDR3 contains 17 residues. Germline CDR1 reads MNHEY; CDR2 reads SMNVEV (reference sequence). V dropped 4 bases and J dropped 3 bases, with 21 bases sitting between them.

The CDR3 protein is CAGETGSYGYTF. As DNA, the CDR3 is TGTGCCGGGGAGACAGGGAGCTATGGCTACACCTTC. The V and J genes are TRBV2 and TRBJ1-2; 7 positions match TRBD1. Trimming at V came to 11 bases and at J to 4 bases, leaving 7 bases not matched to a gene. Germline CDR1 and CDR2: SNHLY and FYNNEI. The CDR3 is made up of 12 amino acids.

The genes are TRBV14 and TRBJ2-1; unclear D gene. The CDR3 is 13 residues long. V lost 1 base to trimming and J lost 14 bases, with 15 bases between them. From germline, CDR1 is SGHDN and CDR2 FVKESK. The CDR3 DNA reads as TGTGCCAGCAGCCAAGTCGACGGAGCCGGCAAGTTCTTC. This translates into CASSQVDGAGKFF.

The chain is built from TRBV6-5 and TRBJ2-1; D remains unclear. Germline V CDR1 and CDR2: MNHEY, SVGAGI. V dropped 1 base and J dropped 5 bases, with 12 bases sitting between them. The CDR3 extends over 15 amino acids. In DNA, the CDR3 is TGTGCCAGCAGTTACTTTTGGAGTTTGAACAATGAGCAGTTCTTC. Protein: CASSYFWSLNNEQFF.

The chain uses TRBV27 and TRBJ2-5; no clear D gene. V lost 5 bases, J lost 0 bases, and 16 bases lay in between. Germline V CDR1 and CDR2: MNHEY, SMNVEV (reference sequence). The CDR3 is made up of 16 amino acids. The CDR3 coding sequence is TGTGCCAGCAGTCCGTCCGATAGATCGTACCAAGAGACCCAGTACTTC. This translates into CASSPSDRSYQETQYF.

This chain links TRBV19 with TRBJ1-1; D gene uncertain. This CDR3 comprises 14 residues. V dropped 3 bases and J dropped 4 bases, with 12 bases sitting between them. The V gene's germline CDR1 is LNHDA and CDR2 SQIVND (reference sequence). The CDR3 loop reads CASSIKTDGTEAFF. The CDR3 DNA is TGTGCCAGTAGTATCAAGACTGACGGCACTGAAGCTTTCTTT. The full variable domain, completed using reference TRBV19 and TRBJ1-1, is DGGITQSPKYLFRKEGQNVTLSCEQNLNHDAMYWYRQDPGQGLRLIYYSQIVNDFQKGDIAEGYSVSREKKESFPLTVTSAQKNPTAFYLCASSIKTDGTEAFFGQGTRLTVV.

The rearrangement joins TRBV7-3 to TRBJ2-2; 8 nucleotides align to TRBD1. This CDR3 is 16 amino acids long. Trimming cost V 4 bases and J 4 bases; bases outside gene matches: 8. The germline gives CDR1 SGHTA, CDR2 FQGTGA. As DNA, the CDR3 is TGTGCCAGCAGCTCGCCTCAGGGGGCCGGCACCGGGGAGCTGTTTTTT. Residues: CASSSPQGAGTGELFF.

The rearrangement links TRBV7-3 to TRBJ2-3, with D tentatively TRBD1 (5 bases). CDR1 and CDR2 (germline): SGHTA, FQGTGA. The CDR3 is 15 residues long. V was cut by 3 bases and J by 3 bases, with 13 bases left in between. CDR3 residues: CASSFGRGSTDTQYF. Written as DNA, the CDR3 is TGTGCCAGCAGCTTCGGAAGGGGTAGTACAGATACGCAGTATTTT.

The chain carries TRBV5-1 and TRBJ2-5; the match to TRBD1 covers 7 bases. The V and J ends lost 0 bases and 3 bases, in that order; junction bases with no gene match: 2. The CDR3 runs to 14 residues. Germline V gene lookup returns CDR1 SGHRS and CDR2 YFSETQ. CDR3 nucleotide sequence: TGCGCCAGCAGCTTGGGACAGGGTAAAGAGACCCAGTACTTC. This codes for CASSLGQGKETQYF.

The CDR3 DNA reads TGTGCCAGCAGCCCCTTCCTCGGGACAAAAAATGGCTACACCTTC. Protein sequence: CASSPFLGTKNGYTF. The chain links TRBV6-5 to TRBJ1-2, with D possibly TRBD1 on 6 matching bases. Germline V lookup: CDR1 MNHEY, CDR2 SVGAGI. The CDR3 length is 15 residues. Deletions cut 6 bases from V and 6 bases from J, with 20 bases between.

J is TRBJ2-5 and V is TRBV7-6; 15 bases line up with TRBD2. The CDR3 has 18 amino acids. J gave up 3 bases and V 1 base, and 6 bases lay outside the gene matches. Germline V lookup: CDR1 SGHVS, CDR2 FNYEAQ. The CDR3 region is CASSLVGTSGGKKETQYF. The DNA for the CDR3 is TGTGCCAGCAGCTTAGTGGGGACTAGCGGGGGGAAAAAAGAGACCCAGTACTTC.

This clone was observed a few times. The chain recombines TRBV2 with TRBJ1-6, with TRBD1 matching over 8 bases. With V trimmed by 8 bases and J by 4 bases, 4 bases remained unmatched. There are 14 residues in the CDR3. Germline values: CDR1 SNHLY, CDR2 FYNNEI. DNA for the CDR3: TGTGCCAGCGTGGACAGGGTTTATAATTCACCCCTCCACTTT. It is translated as CASVDRVYNSPLHF.

This chain links TRBV27 with TRBJ2-3; 7 nucleotides match TRBD2. V shed 8 bases and J 0 bases; nucleotides not matched to a gene: 8. Germline assignment: CDR1 MNHEY and CDR2 SMNVEV (reference sequence). The CDR3 covers 15 residues. CDR3 region: CASSIGRTSTDTQYF. CDR3 DNA sequence: TGTGCCAGCTCTATCGGGAGGACTAGCACAGATACGCAGTATTTT.

The genes are TRBV6-1 and TRBJ2-1; TRBD2 matches 14 bases. The CDR3 has 14 residues. Germline V gives CDR1 MNHNS, CDR2 SASEGT. Trimming at V came to 8 bases and at J to 6 bases, leaving 3 bases not matched to a gene. In nucleotides, the CDR3 is TGTGCCAGCTCGGGGACTAGCGGGAGCAATGAGCAGTTCTTC. Amino acids: CASSGTSGSNEQFF.

The CDR3 protein is CASRSGQGGNQPQHF. The CDR3 DNA reads as TGTGCCAGCAGGTCAGGGCAGGGGGGCAATCAGCCCCAGCATTTT. This chain connects TRBV6-5 to TRBJ1-5, with 7 bases matching TRBD1. V dropped 6 bases and J dropped 2; count of bases not matched to a gene: 7. The CDR3 runs to 15 residues. Germline CDR1 and CDR2: MNHEY and SVGAGI.

A note on this clone: This CDR3 is also generated by other DNA sequences in the sample. The chain combines TRBV5-6 with TRBJ1-2, with D possibly matching TRBD1 (6 bases). V lost 0 bases and J 2 bases, leaving 8 bases between the germline ends. The germline V gene has CDR1 SGHDT and CDR2 YYEEEE. CDR3 length: 14 residues. The CDR3 bases are TGTGCCAGCAGCTTGGGGCAGGGGAACTATGGCTACACCTTC. It encodes CASSLGQGNYGYTF.

This clone was seen once. The chain couples TRBV27 to TRBJ1-1; TRBD1 is a possible D gene (5 bases). CDR1 is MNHEY, CDR2 SMNVEV, per germline (reference sequence). V was trimmed by 5 bases and J by 8 bases, leaving 15 bases between them. The CDR3 spans 13 residues. Here the CDR3 DNA reads TGTGCCAGCAGTCCGACGACAGATACAGAAGCTTTCTTT. It is translated as CASSPTTDTEAFF.

The rearrangement joins TRBV15 to TRBJ2-1; 16 bases map to TRBD2. Germline values: CDR1 LNHNV, CDR2 YYDKDF (reference sequence). The CDR3 loop spans 16 amino acids. V lost 4 bases to trimming and J lost 4 bases; unmatched junction nucleotides: 1. The CDR3 protein is CATSMGLAGGYNEQFF. CDR3 DNA sequence: TGTGCCACCAGCATGGGACTAGCGGGAGGGTACAATGAGCAGTTCTTC.